The present T cell receptor beta chain was sequenced within a study of blood T cells in healthy people across ages. Overall study findings and caveats: Estimates of diversity drawn from one million T cells were considered underestimates. Roughly linear age-related decline in beta diversity appeared, significant by age about 37.

The length of the CDR3 is 15 residues. Germline V CDR1 and CDR2: SGHVS, FQNEAQ. V lost 1 base and J 1 base, leaving 7 bases between the germline ends. This clonotype occurred a few times. No antigen is known for it. Primers used in a second PCR of about 6 to 11 cycles were a sample-barcoded 5' primer and a J-beta primer mix. Each of the cDNA molecules was tagged by a template-switch adaptor with 12 random nucleotides. TCRdb called the 5' RACE reads again in MiXCR, with one record for every CDR3 protein. The sample includes 450,000 to 600,000 distinct CDR3 sequences, about 29% of them seen just once. This sample also appeared in a second study, on T cells of mothers and their children. This second study says: Donors were three healthy Caucasian mothers and their six children.

This TCR was recovered from a boy aged 2 to 9 in good health. Source material: blood. The chain links TRBV7-8 to TRBJ2-2; D uncertain. CDR3 sequence reads: CASSLGRVNTGELFF. The CDR3, as DNA: TGTGCCAGCAGCTTAGGTCGGGTGAACACCGGGGAGCTGTTTTTT.